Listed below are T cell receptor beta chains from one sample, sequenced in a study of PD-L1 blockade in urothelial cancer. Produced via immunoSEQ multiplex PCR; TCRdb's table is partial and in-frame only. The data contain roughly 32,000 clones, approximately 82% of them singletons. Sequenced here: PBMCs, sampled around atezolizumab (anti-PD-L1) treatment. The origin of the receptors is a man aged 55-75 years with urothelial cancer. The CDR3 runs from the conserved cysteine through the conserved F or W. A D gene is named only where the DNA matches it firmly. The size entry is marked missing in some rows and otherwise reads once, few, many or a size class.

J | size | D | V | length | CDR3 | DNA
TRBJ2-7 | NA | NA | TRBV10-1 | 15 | CASSEVPGQIYEQYF | TGCGCCAGCAGTGAGGTACCGGGACAAATATACGAGCAGTACTTC
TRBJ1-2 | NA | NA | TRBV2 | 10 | CASRTGGYTF | TGTGCCAGCAGGACGGGAGGCTACACCTTC
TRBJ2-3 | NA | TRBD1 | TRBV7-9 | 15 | CASSIGQGITDTQYF | TGTGCCAGCAGCATAGGACAGGGGATCACAGATACGCAGTATTTT
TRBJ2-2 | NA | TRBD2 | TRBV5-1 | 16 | CASSSGLAANTGELFF | TGCGCCAGCAGCTCCGGACTAGCGGCTAACACCGGGGAGCTGTTTTTT
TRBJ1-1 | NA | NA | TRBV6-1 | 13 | CATGPQFDTEAFF | TGTGCCACCGGTCCACAGTTTGACACTGAAGCTTTCTTT
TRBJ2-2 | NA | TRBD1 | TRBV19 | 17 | CASSLYLGQGNTGELFF | TGTGCCAGTAGTCTATATCTGGGACAGGGGAACACCGGGGAGCTGTTTTTT
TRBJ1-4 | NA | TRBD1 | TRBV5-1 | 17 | CASSLGHSGGVREKLFF | TGCGCCAGCAGCTTGGGCCATTCAGGGGGAGTTCGTGAAAAACTGTTTTTT
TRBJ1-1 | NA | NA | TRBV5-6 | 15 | CASSLVQGTVTEAFF | TGTGCCAGCAGCTTGGTTCAGGGTACGGTGACTGAAGCTTTCTTT
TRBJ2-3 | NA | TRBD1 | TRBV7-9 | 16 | CASSLFETGSTDTQYF | TGTGCCAGCAGCTTATTCGAGACAGGGAGCACAGATACGCAGTATTTT
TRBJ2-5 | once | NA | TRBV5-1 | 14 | CASSLAGSQETQYF | TGCGCCAGCAGCTTGGCCGGGTCCCAAGAGACCCAGTACTTC
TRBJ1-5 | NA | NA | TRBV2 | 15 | CASSEGGEEFQPQHF | TGTGCCAGCAGTGAAGGGGGCGAGGAGTTTCAGCCCCAGCATTTT
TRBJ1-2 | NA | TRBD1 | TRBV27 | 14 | CASSLRQGYYGYTF | TGTGCCAGCAGTTTAAGACAGGGTTACTATGGCTACACCTTC
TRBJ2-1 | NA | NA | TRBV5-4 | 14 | CASSLPSRGNEQFF | TGTGCCAGCAGCTTGCCAAGTAGAGGCAATGAGCAGTTCTTC
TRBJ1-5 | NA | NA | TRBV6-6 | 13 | CASSYYSNQPQHF | TGTGCCAGCAGTTATTATAGCAATCAGCCCCAGCATTTT
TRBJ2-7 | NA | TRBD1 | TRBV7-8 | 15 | CASSFGQGVTYEQYF | TGTGCCAGCAGCTTTGGACAGGGGGTAACCTACGAGCAGTACTTC
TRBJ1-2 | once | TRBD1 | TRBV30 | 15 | CAWSVRDRASMGYTF | TGTGCCTGGAGTGTAAGGGACAGGGCCTCCATGGGCTACACCTTC
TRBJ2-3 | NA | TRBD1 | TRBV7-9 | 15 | CASSRDSPSTDTQYF | TGTGCCAGCAGCAGGGACAGTCCTAGCACAGATACGCAGTATTTT
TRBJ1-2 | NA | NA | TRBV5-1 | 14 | CASSFEVGGGGYTF | TGCGCCAGCAGCTTCGAGGTCGGTGGGGGCGGCTACACCTTC
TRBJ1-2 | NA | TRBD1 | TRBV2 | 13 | CASSGQGVHGYTF | TGTGCCAGCAGTGGACAGGGCGTTCATGGCTACACCTTC
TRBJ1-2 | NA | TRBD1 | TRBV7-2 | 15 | CASSSRDSLYYGYTF | TGTGCCAGCAGCTCGCGGGACAGTTTGTACTATGGCTACACCTTC
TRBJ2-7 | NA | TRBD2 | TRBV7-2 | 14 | CASRGLAGVHEQYF | TGTGCCAGCAGGGGACTAGCGGGGGTCCACGAGCAGTACTTC
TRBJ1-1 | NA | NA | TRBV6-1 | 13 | CASSDGFNTEAFF | TGTGCCAGCAGTGACGGGTTTAACACTGAAGCTTTCTTT
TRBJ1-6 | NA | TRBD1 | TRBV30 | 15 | CAWSSKTGYNSPLHF | TGTGCCTGGAGTTCTAAGACAGGGTATAATTCACCCCTCCACTTT
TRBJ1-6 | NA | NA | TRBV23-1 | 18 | CASFSPSGEKRSSSPLHF | TGCGCCAGCTTCAGTCCTTCAGGGGAAAAGAGATCCAGTTCACCCCTCCACTTT
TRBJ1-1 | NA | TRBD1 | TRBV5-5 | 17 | CASSSTGWTGLNTEAFF | TGTGCCAGCAGCTCGACAGGGTGGACTGGGTTGAACACTGAAGCTTTCTTT
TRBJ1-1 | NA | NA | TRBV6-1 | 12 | CASRQKVSEAFF | TGTGCCAGCAGGCAGAAAGTTTCTGAAGCTTTCTTT
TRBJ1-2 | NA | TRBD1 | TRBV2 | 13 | CASRSGQVYGYTF | TGTGCCAGCAGATCGGGACAGGTCTATGGCTACACCTTC
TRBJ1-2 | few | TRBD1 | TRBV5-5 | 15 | CASSQTGIANYGYTF | TGTGCCAGCAGCCAGACAGGGATTGCTAACTATGGCTACACCTTC
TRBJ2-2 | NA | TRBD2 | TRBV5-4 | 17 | CASSGGGSGSLTGELFF | TGTGCCAGCAGCGGCGGTGGTAGCGGGAGCCTGACCGGGGAGCTGTTTTTT
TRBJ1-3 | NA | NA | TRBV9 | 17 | CASSVASTPTSGNTIYF | TGTGCCAGCAGCGTAGCATCGACACCTACCTCTGGAAACACCATATATTTT
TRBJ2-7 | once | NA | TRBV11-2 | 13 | CASRQQGSYEQYF | TGTGCCAGCAGGCAACAGGGATCCTACGAGCAGTACTTC
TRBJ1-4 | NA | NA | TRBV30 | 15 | CAWSVGTSTNEKLFF | TGTGCCTGGAGTGTAGGGACTTCTACTAATGAAAAACTGTTTTTT
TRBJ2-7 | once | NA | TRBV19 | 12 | CASQDKFYEQYF | TGTGCCAGCCAGGACAAATTCTACGAGCAGTACTTC
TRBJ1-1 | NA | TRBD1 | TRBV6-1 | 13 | CASSGRGRTEAFF | TGTGCCAGCAGTGGCAGGGGGAGGACTGAAGCTTTCTTT
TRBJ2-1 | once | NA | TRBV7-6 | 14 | CASSLGSSYNEQFF | TGTGCCAGCAGCTTGGGGAGCTCCTACAATGAGCAGTTCTTC
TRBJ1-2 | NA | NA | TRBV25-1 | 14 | CASSEYPALDGYTF | TGTGCCAGCAGTGAATACCCAGCGCTTGATGGCTACACCTTC
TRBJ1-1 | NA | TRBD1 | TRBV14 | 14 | CASSQTRQGTEAFF | TGTGCCAGCAGCCAAACCAGACAGGGGACTGAAGCTTTCTTT
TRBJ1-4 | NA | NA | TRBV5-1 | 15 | CASSSGLATNEKLFF | TGCGCCAGCAGCTCGGGTCTCGCAACTAATGAAAAACTGTTTTTT
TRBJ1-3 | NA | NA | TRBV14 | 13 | CASSLKIGNTIYF | TGTGCCAGCAGCCTCAAAATTGGAAACACCATATATTTT
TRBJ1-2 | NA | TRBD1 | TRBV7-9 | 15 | CASSLELEGGLGYTF | TGTGCCAGCAGCTTAGAACTAGAAGGGGGCCTTGGCTACACCTTC
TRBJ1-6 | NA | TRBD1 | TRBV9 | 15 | CASSPRTGLNSPLHF | TGTGCCAGCAGCCCACGGACAGGGTTAAACTCACCCCTCCACTTT
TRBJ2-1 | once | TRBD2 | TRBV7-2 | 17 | CASSSSSSGRSYNEQFF | TGTGCCAGCAGCTCGTCCTCTAGCGGGAGGTCCTACAATGAGCAGTTCTTC
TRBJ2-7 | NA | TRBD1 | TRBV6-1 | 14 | CASRRTGGSYEQYF | TGTGCCAGCAGAAGGACAGGGGGCTCCTACGAGCAGTACTTC
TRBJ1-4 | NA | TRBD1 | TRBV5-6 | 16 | CASSLEGDRGKEKLFF | TGTGCCAGCAGCTTGGAGGGGGACAGGGGGAAGGAAAAACTGTTTTTT
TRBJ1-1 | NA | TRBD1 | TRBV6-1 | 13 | CASSGTGVTEAFF | TGTGCCAGCAGTGGGACAGGGGTCACTGAAGCTTTCTTT
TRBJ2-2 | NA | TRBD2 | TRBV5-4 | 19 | CASSSRPPGLITGGGELFF | TGTGCCAGCAGCAGCCGACCACCGGGACTAATAACCGGTGGCGGGGAGCTGTTTTTT
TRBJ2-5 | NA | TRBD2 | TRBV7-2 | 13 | CASSLAGGKTQYF | TGTGCCAGCAGCTTAGCGGGAGGGAAGACCCAGTACTTC